What follows is one TCR beta chain and its context. Its antigen is currently unknown. The data were taken from a study of cytomegalovirus exposure and HLA in healthy donors. Trimming removed 3 bases at V and 8 bases at J, with 12 bases between. The germline V gene has CDR1 SGHRS and CDR2 YFSETQ. The CDR3 spans 13 residues. The PCR was carried out with 60 Vbeta primers and 13 Jbeta primers. The data were produced by immunoSEQ multiplex PCR, yet TCRdb's version contains in-frame clones alone and is incomplete. The sample includes 150,000 to 200,000 clones, roughly four fifths seen only once; the top ten take around 1.7%. Study-wide results and limits: Among TCR sequences, most were rare, though some public TCRs appeared in many donors. The study recorded 150 to 200 TCR beta chains that were cytomegalovirus-associated.

The rearrangement joins TRBV5-1 to TRBJ2-4; maybe TRBD2 (6 bases). Sequencing used PBMCs. This sequence was found in a woman in her late teens or twenties in good health and CMV-seronegative. CDR3 DNA sequence: TGCGCCAGCAGCTCGGGGGTTCTCGACATTCAGTACTTC. It encodes CASSSGVLDIQYF.